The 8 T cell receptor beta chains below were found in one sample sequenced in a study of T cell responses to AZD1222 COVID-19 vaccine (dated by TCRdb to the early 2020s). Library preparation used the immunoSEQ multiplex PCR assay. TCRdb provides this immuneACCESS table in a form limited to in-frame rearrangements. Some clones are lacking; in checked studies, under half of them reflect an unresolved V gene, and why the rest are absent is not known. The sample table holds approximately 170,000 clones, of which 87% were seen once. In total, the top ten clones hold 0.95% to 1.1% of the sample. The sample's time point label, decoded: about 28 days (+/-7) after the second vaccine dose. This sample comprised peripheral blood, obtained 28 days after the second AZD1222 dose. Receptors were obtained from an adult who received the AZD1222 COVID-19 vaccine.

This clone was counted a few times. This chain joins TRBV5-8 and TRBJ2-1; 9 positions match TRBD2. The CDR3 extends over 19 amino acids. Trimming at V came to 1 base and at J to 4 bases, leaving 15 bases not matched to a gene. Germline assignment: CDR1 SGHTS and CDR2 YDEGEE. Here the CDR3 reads CASSLFLEVRGGLYNEQFF. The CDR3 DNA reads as TGTGCCAGCAGCTTGTTTCTTGAGGTGCGGGGGGGCTTATACAATGAGCAGTTCTTC.

The CDR3 nucleotides are TGTGCCAGCTTGGGGACTAGCCAGTACGAGCAGTACTTC. Its translation is CASLGTSQYEQYF. The V and J genes are TRBV2 and TRBJ2-7; 9 nucleotides line up with TRBD2. The junction had 6 bases not matched to a gene; V was cut back by 8 bases and J by 4 bases. Germline lookup yields CDR1 SNHLY and CDR2 FYNNEI. The CDR3 spans 13 residues. Looking up the rest from reference TRBV2 and TRBJ2-7 gives the full variable domain: EPEVTQTPSHQVTQMGQEVILRCVPISNHLYFYWYRQILGQKVEFLVSFYNNEISEKSEIFDDQFSVERPDGSNFTLKIRSTKLEDSAMYFCASLGTSQYEQYFGPGTRLTVT.

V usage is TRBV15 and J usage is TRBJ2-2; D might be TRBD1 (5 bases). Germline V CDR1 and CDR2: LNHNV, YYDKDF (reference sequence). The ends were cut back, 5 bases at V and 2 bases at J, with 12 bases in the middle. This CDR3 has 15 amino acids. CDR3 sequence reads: CATSERQPNTGELFF. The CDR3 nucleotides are TGTGCCACCAGCGAACGACAGCCCAACACCGGGGAGCTGTTTTTT.

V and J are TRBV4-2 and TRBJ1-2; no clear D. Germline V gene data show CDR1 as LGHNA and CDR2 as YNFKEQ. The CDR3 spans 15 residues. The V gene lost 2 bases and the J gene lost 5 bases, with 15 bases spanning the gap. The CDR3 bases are TGTGCCAGCAGCCAATTGCTGGGTTTGCGATATGGCTACACCTTC. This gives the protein CASSQLLGLRYGYTF.

The CDR3, as DNA: TGTGCCAGTAGTCTTGGGGGGGCGGATGGCTACACCTTC. Translation gives CASSLGGADGYTF. The chain has TRBV19 and TRBJ1-2; TRBD1 is a possible D gene (6 bases). Germline CDR1 LNHDA, CDR2 SQIVND (reference sequence). V lost 5 bases and J lost 6, with 13 bases in between. This CDR3 has 13 residues.

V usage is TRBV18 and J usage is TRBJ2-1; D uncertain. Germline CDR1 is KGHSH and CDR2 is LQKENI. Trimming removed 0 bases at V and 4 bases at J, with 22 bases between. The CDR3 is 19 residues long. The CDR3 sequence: CASSPPNRDTRPSYNEQFF. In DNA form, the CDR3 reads TGTGCCAGCTCACCACCGAACCGAGACACCCGGCCCTCATACAATGAGCAGTTCTTC.

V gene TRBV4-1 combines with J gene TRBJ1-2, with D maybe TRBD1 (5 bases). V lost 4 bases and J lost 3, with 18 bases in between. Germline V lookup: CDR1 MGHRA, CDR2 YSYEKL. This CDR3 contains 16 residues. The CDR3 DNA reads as TGCGCCAGCAGCCCCTCCTCGTCGACAGCCTACTATGGCTACACCTTC. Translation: CASSPSSSTAYYGYTF.

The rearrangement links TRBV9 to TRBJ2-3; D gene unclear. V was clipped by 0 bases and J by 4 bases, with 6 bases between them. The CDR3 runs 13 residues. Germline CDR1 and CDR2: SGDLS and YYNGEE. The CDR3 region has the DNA TGTGCCAGCAGCGTAGATTCCCCAGATACGCAGTATTTT. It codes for CASSVDSPDTQYF. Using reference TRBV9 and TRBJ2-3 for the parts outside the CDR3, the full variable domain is DSGVTQTPKHLITATGQRVTLRCSPRSGDLSVYWYQQSLDQGLQFLIQYYNGEERAKGNILERFSAQQFPDLHSELNLSSLELGDSALYFCASSVDSPDTQYFGPGTRLTVL.